This T cell receptor (beta chain) was found in a study of cytomegalovirus exposure and HLA in healthy donors. In the study overall: When fewer than 400 donors were genotyped, around 77% of them were found to fall in the Caucasian-associated ancestry cluster. Whole-study results and caveats: The authors confirmed in vitro that three CMV-associated chains were specific for CMV antigens.

In the case of this clone: Its antigen is unidentified.

Researchers ran the PCR with 60 Vbeta and 13 Jbeta primers. Data came from immunoSEQ multiplex PCR; TCRdb stores just in-frame clones and leaves some out. The sample holds fewer than 150,000 clones, 73% seen once. Investigators did not record CMV serostatus for this donor. Sequencing was done on a sample of PBMCs. This TCR came from a human donor in good health.

The CDR3 nucleotides read TGTGCCAGCAGTTCGGGCAGGGTCGTTGCAGAGACCCAGTACTTC. Translated, it gives CASSSGRVVAETQYF. The chain combines TRBV6-1 with TRBJ2-5, with D possibly matching TRBD1 (5 bases). Germline assignment: CDR1 MNHNS and CDR2 SASEGT. This CDR3 contains 15 residues. Trimming left V 5 bases short and J 4 bases short, with 17 bases between.